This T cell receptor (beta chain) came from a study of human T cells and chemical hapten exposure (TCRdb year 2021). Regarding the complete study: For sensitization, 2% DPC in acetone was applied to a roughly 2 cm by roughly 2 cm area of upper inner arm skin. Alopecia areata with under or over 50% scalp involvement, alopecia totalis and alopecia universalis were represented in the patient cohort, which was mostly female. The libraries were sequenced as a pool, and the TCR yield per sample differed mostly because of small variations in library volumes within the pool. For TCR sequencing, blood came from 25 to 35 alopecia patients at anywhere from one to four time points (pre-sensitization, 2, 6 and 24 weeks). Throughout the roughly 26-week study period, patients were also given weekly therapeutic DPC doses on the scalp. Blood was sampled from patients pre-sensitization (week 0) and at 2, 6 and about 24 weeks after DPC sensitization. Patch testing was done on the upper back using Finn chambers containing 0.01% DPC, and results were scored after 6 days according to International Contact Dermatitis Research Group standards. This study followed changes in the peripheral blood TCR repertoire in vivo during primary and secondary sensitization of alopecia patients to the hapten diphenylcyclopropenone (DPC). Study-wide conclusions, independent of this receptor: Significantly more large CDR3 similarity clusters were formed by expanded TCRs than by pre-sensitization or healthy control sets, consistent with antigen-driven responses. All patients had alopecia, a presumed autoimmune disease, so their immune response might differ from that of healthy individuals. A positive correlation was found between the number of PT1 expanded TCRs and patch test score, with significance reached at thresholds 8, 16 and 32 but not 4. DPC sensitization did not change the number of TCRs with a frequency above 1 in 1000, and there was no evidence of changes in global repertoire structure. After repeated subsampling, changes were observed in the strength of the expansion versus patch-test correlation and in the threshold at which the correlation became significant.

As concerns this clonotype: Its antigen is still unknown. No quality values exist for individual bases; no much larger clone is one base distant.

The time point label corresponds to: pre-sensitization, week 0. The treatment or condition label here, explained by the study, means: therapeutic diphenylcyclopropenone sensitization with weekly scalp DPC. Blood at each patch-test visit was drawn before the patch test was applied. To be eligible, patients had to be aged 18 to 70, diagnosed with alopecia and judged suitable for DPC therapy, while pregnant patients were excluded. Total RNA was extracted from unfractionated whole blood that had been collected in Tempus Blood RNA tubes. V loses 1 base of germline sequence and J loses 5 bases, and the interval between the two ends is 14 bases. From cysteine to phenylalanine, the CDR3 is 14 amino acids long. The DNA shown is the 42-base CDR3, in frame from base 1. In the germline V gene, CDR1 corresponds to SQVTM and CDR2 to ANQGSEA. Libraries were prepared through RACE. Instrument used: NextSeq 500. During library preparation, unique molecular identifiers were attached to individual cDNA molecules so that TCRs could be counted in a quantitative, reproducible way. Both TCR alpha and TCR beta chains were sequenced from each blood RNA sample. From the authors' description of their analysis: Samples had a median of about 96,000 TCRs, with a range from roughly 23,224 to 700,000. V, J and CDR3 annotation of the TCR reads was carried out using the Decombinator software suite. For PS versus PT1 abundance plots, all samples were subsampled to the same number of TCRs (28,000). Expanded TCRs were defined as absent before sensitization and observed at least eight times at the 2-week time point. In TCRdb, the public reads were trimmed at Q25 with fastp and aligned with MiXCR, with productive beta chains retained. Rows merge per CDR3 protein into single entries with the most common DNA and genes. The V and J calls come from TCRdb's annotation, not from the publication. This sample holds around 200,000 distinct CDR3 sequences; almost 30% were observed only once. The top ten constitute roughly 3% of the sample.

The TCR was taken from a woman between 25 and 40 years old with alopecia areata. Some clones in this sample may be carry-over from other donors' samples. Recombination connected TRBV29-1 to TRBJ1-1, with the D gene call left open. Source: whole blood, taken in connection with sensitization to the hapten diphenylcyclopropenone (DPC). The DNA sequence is TGCAGCGTTGAAGTCCTCCAAGGAAGGACTGAAGCTTTCTTT. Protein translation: CSVEVLQGRTEAFF.